This T cell receptor (beta chain) emerged from a study of blood T cell repertoires in COVID-19. Looking at the study overall: Acute and convalescent COVID-19 specimens originated in the United States, Italy and Spain. Sources were T cells, B-cell-depleted T cells, or PBMCs; the material itself was cDNA or gDNA.

Here immunoSEQ multiplex PCR was the method, and the copy in TCRdb shows in-frame clones only, minus some. The data show about 120,000 clones, with approximately 85% seen just once and 16% held by the top ten. Germline V gene lookup returns CDR1 SGDLS and CDR2 YYNGEE. CDR3 length: 17 residues. J gave up 4 bases and V 0 bases, and 9 bases lay outside the gene matches. J is TRBJ2-1 and V is TRBV9; 8 bases are a match to TRBD2. The source is a woman aged 60-75 years with acute or convalescent COVID-19. Sequenced input: peripheral blood. The CDR3 here is CASSVDLGSGGYNEQFF. CDR3 DNA: TGTGCCAGCAGCGTAGATCTAGGGAGCGGGGGATACAATGAGCAGTTCTTC.